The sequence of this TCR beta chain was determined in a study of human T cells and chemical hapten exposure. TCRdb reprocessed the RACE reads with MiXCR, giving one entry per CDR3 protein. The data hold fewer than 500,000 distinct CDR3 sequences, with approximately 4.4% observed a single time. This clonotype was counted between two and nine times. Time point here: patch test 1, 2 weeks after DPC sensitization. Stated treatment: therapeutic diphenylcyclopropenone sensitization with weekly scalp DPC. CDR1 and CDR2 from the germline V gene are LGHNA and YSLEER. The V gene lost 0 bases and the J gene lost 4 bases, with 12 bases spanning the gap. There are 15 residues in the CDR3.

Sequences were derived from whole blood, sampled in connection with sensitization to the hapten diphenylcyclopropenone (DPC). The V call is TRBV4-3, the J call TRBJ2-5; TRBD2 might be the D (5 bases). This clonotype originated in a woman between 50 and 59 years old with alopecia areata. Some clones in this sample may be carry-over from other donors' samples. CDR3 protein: CASSQDRGKRETQYF. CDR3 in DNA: TGCGCCAGCAGCCAAGATCGAGGGAAGCGAGAGACCCAGTACTTC.